This TCR beta chain was retrieved from a study of shared clonotypes between healthy human individuals. Profiled with immunoSEQ multiplex PCR; TCRdb holds only in-frame clones, not every one. This table holds roughly 1 million clones, approximately 78% found once. The CDR3 contains 16 residues. The V end was cut by 0 bases, the J end by 7 bases, with 18 bases between. Germline-derived CDR1 and CDR2 are SGHDT and YYEEEE. The CD4+ fraction was divided into a CD45RA+ naive subset and a CD45RA-negative memory subset. Remarks on this clone: Antigen specificity is unknown.

Study observations and caveats: The sole specimen, blood, was sampled, and tissue repertoires likely differ. Unshared clonotypes carried lower generation probabilities than those common to all four donors.

This clonotype was sampled from a young man in good health. Some clones in this sample may be carry-over from other donors' samples. Material: memory CD4+ T cells from PBMCs. Regarding subset: CD45RA-negative fraction. The rearrangement uses TRBV5-6 and TRBJ2-3, with D maybe TRBD2 (6 bases). This chain's CDR3 is CASSLVRGRSYHTQYF. In DNA form, the CDR3 reads TGTGCCAGCAGCTTGGTTCGAGGGAGGTCCTACCATACGCAGTATTTT.